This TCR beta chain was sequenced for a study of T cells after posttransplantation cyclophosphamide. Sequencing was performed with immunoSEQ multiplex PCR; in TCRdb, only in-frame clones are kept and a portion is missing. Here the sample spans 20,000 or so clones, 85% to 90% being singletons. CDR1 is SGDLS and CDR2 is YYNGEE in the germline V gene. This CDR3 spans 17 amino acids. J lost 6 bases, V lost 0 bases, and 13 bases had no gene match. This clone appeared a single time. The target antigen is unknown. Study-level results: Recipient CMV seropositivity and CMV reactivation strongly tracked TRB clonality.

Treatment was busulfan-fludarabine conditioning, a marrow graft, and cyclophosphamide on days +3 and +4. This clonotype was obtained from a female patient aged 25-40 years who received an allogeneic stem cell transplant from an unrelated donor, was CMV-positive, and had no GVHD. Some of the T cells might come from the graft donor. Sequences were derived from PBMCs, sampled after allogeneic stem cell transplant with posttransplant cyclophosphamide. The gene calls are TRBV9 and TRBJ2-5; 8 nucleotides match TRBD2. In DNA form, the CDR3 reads TGTGCCAGCAGCGTAGAGGGGTCGGGGGGGCCGATTCAGACCCAGTACTTC. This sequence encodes CASSVEGSGGPIQTQYF.